These 10 T cell receptor beta chains originate from one sample sequenced in a study of molecular identifiers for immune sequencing clone quantification. Via MiXCR, TCRdb re-called the PCR reads, giving one row per CDR3 protein. The sample lists hundreds of thousands of distinct CDR3 sequences, just under 20% occurring once. The material sequenced was naive CD8+ T cells from blood, with Jurkat cell RNA spiked in. Subset defined: FACS-sorted CD8+CD4-CCR7+CD45RA+ naive T cells. Every receptor here comes from a human donor in good health. Some libraries in this study had Jurkat cell RNA spiked in.

This clonotype was observed a handful of times. The rearrangement uses TRBV27 and TRBJ2-7; TRBD1 might be the D (5 bases). The CDR3 consists of 13 residues. The V gene lost 4 bases and the J gene lost 3 bases, with 10 bases spanning the gap. Germline values: CDR1 MNHEY, CDR2 SMNVEV (reference sequence). CDR3 in DNA: TGTGCCAGCAGTTGGCGTCAGGGCTACGAGCAGTACTTC. Translated, it gives CASSWRQGYEQYF.

There are many counts of this clonotype. The chain carries TRBV4-3 and TRBJ2-7; TRBD2 matches 9 bases. The germline V gene encodes CDR1 LGHNA and CDR2 YSLEER. J lost 4 bases, V lost 0 bases, and 4 bases had no gene match. CDR3 length equals 15 residues. CDR3 nucleotide sequence: TGCGCCAGCAGCCAAGATGCGAGCGGGGGGTACGAGCAGTACTTC. Residues: CASSQDASGGYEQYF.

The chain carries TRBV11-2 and TRBJ2-1, with TRBD1 identical over 7 bases. The junction had 6 bases not matched to a gene; V was cut back by 7 bases and J by 6 bases. Germline V gene data show CDR1 as SGHAT and CDR2 as FQNNGV. The CDR3 covers 13 residues. CDR3 residues: CASTGTGVNEQFF. The CDR3 nucleotides read TGTGCCAGCACCGGAACAGGGGTCAATGAGCAGTTCTTC. The whole variable domain, remainder taken from reference TRBV11-2 and TRBJ2-1, is EAGVAQSPRYKIIEKRQSVAFWCNPISGHATLYWYQQILGQGPKLLIQFQNNGVVDDSQLPKDRFSAERLKGVDSTLKIQPAKLEDSAVYLCASTGTGVNEQFFGPGTRLTVL.

On this clonotype itself: This sequence may be a read error, since a much larger clone differs from it by one base. CDR3 protein: CASSLDNFPTEALF. The DNA of the CDR3 is TGTGCCAGCAGCCTAGACAATTTCCCCACTGAAGCTCTCTTT. The chain recombines TRBV9 with TRBJ1-1; D unresolved. Germline V gene sequence: CDR1 SGDLS, CDR2 YYNGEE. This CDR3 is 14 amino acids long.

As for this clonotype: A much larger clone lies one base from this, so it may be a read error. The chain combines TRBV6-2 or TRBV6-3 with TRBJ2-2, with D perhaps assigned TRBD1 or TRBD2 (5 bases each). CDR1 is MNHEY, CDR2 SVGEGT, per germline. This CDR3 comprises 15 residues. V lost 5 bases and J 4 bases, leaving 14 bases between the germline ends. The CDR3 reads CASSNPGPPTGELFF. The CDR3 DNA follows: TGTGCCAGCAGTAACCCGGGACCTCCCACCGGGGAGCTGTTTTTT.

This clonotype was counted ten times or more. DNA for the CDR3: TGTGCCAGCAGCAGTTGGGGCCAAACCGAGGGAACTGAAGCTTTCTTT. Translated, it gives CASSSWGQTEGTEAFF. This chain links TRBV14 with TRBJ1-1; a possible D gene is TRBD1 (5 bases). Germline V gives CDR1 SGHDN, CDR2 FVKESK. The CDR3 runs to 16 residues. V gave up 5 bases and J gave up 5 bases, with 21 bases separating them.

The chain has TRBV12-3 or TRBV12-4 and TRBJ1-1, with D perhaps TRBD1 (6 bases). The ends were cut back, 6 bases at V and 4 bases at J, with 15 bases in the middle. CDR3 length equals 14 residues. In nucleotides, the CDR3 is TGTGCCAGCAGCGACACAGGGAGGGGCACTGAAGCTTTCTTT. This encodes CASSDTGRGTEAFF.

This clonotype was recorded many times. V and J are TRBV4-3 and TRBJ2-6; 8 bases align to TRBD1. Germline V gene lookup returns CDR1 LGHNA and CDR2 YSLEER. V was clipped by 4 bases and J by 2 bases; unmatched bases: 1. The length of the CDR3 is 15 residues. The CDR3 spells CASSPDRAGANVLTF. The CDR3 bases are TGCGCCAGCAGCCCGGACAGGGCTGGGGCCAACGTCCTGACTTTC.

The chain's CDR3 is CASSWQTNEQFF. CDR3 nucleotide sequence: TGTGCCAGCAGCTGGCAGACAAATGAGCAGTTCTTC. The rearrangement links TRBV11-2 to TRBJ2-1; no clear D gene. V was shortened by 4 bases and J by 7 bases, with 8 bases between the two germline ends. Germline CDR1 SGHAT, CDR2 FQNNGV. The length of the CDR3 is 12 residues.

V and J are TRBV6-5 and TRBJ1-1; a weak D match, TRBD1 (6 bases). Trimming cost V 0 bases and J 3 bases, with 11 bases left between them. Per the germline V gene, CDR1 is MNHEY and CDR2 is SVGAGI. The length of the CDR3 is 15 residues. CDR3 sequence reads: CASSYSRGGHTEAFF. DNA for the CDR3: TGTGCCAGCAGTTACTCGAGGGGGGGACACACTGAAGCTTTCTTT.